The 19 T cell receptor beta chains given below trace back to one sample, sequenced in a study of response to subunit inactivated influenza vaccine. TCRdb ran MiXCR on the RT-PCR reads and lists one entry per CDR3 protein. The repertoire includes about 520,000 distinct CDR3 sequences, approximately 7.3% of them detected once, and around 13% sits in the top ten. The sample was PBMCs from blood, taken 23 months after vaccination. The origin of the receptors is a man between 50 and 75 years old who received an inactivated influenza vaccine.

This clonotype has more than one count but fewer than ten. The chain recombines TRBV20-1 with TRBJ1-5; D is unclear. This CDR3 contains 13 residues. Germline V lookup: CDR1 DFQATT, CDR2 SNEGSKA (reference sequence). V was cut by 3 bases and J by 3 bases, with 9 bases left in between. This CDR3 reads CSARRALNQPQHF. In DNA, the CDR3 is TGCAGTGCTAGGAGGGCCCTCAATCAGCCCCAGCATTTT.

This chain uses TRBV5-1 with TRBJ1-2, with 7 bases fitting TRBD1. The CDR3 is 15 residues long. Trimming at V came to 4 bases and at J to 2 bases, leaving 8 bases not matched to a gene. Germline CDR1 reads SGHRS; CDR2 reads YFSETQ. CDR3 in DNA: TGCGCCAGCAGCCCAGAAGGGGGCTCAAACTATGGCTACACCTTC. Amino acids: CASSPEGGSNYGYTF.

This clonotype was picked up many times. This chain links TRBV7-9 with TRBJ2-7; TRBD1 aligns across 9 bases. CDR3 length: 15 amino acids. The trim removed 1 base at V and 6 bases at J, leaving 7 bases unmatched. The V gene's germline CDR1 is SEHNR and CDR2 FQNEAQ (reference sequence). The CDR3 here is CASSLVGTGYLEQYF. In DNA, the CDR3 is TGTGCCAGCAGCTTAGTAGGGACAGGGTATCTCGAGCAGTACTTC. Variable domain in full (rest from reference TRBV7-9 and TRBJ2-7): DTGVSQNPRHKITKRGQNVTFRCDPISEHNRLYWYRQTLGQGPEFLTYFQNEAQLEKSRLLSDRFSAERPKGSFSTLEIQRTEQGDSAMYLCASSLVGTGYLEQYFGPGTRLTVT.

This clonotype was detected a few times. This sequence joins TRBV4-1 and TRBJ1-1; D possibly corresponds to TRBD1 (5 bases). The CDR3 totals 15 residues. The V gene lost 0 bases and the J gene lost 4 bases, with 12 bases spanning the gap. The germline V gene encodes CDR1 MGHRA and CDR2 YSYEKL. CDR3 coding DNA: TGCGCCAGCAGCCAAGAATGGGGGGTCGGCACTGAAGCTTTCTTT. It encodes CASSQEWGVGTEAFF.

This clonotype was observed a handful of times. The chain couples TRBV7-2 to TRBJ2-7, with a weak D call TRBD1 (6 bases). The CDR3 is made up of 13 amino acids. Trimming left V 3 bases short and J 5 bases short, with 11 bases between. The germline CDR1 and CDR2 sequences are SGHTA and FQGNSA. CDR3 in amino acids: CASSFNRADEQYF. As DNA, the CDR3 is TGTGCCAGCAGCTTTAACAGGGCCGACGAGCAGTACTTC.

This clonotype was recorded many times. In DNA, the CDR3 is TGTGCCACCAGCCCCGGGCGGATCCAAGAGACCCAGTACTTC. It specifies CATSPGRIQETQYF. The chain has TRBV15 and TRBJ2-5; D uncertain. The germline gives CDR1 LNHNV, CDR2 YYDKDF (reference sequence). This CDR3 spans 14 amino acids. Between the trimmed V and J ends, which lost 5 bases and 1 base, there was a span of 11 bases.

This clonotype was picked up a small number of times. The chain joins TRBV13 to TRBJ2-5; possibly TRBD2 for D (6 bases). The CDR3 covers 15 residues. Germline V CDR1 and CDR2: PRHDT, FYEKMQ (reference sequence). V was clipped by 5 bases and J by 5 bases, with 18 bases between them. The CDR3 is CASSPRPYGGETQYF. The CDR3 DNA reads TGTGCCAGCAGCCCCCGCCCCTATGGAGGGGAGACCCAGTACTTC. Complete variable domain (other parts from reference TRBV13 and TRBJ2-5): AAGVIQSPRHLIKEKRETATLKCYPIPRHDTVYWYQQGPGQDPQFLISFYEKMQSDKGSIPDRFSAQQFSDYHSELNMSSLELGDSALYFCASSPRPYGGETQYFGPGTRLLVL.

This clonotype was observed a handful of times. The CDR3 is CASTGRSRNTEAFF. The CDR3 DNA reads as TGTGCCAGCACGGGGAGGAGCAGGAACACTGAAGCTTTCTTT. The chain links TRBV7-9 to TRBJ1-1; unclear D gene. CDR3 length: 14 residues. The germline gives CDR1 SEHNR, CDR2 FQNEAQ (reference sequence). V lost 7 bases, J lost 1 base, and 13 bases lay in between.

This clonotype has a handful of counts. V is TRBV7-2 and J is TRBJ2-3, with no clear D. The germline CDR1 and CDR2 sequences are SGHTA and FQGNSA. The CDR3 totals 12 residues. Trimming left V 4 bases short and J 7 bases short, with 9 bases between. CDR3 DNA: TGTGCCAGCAGCTCCTGGGTTAATACGCAGTATTTT. Amino acid sequence: CASSSWVNTQYF. Full variable domain (missing parts from reference TRBV7-2 and TRBJ2-3): GAGVSQSPSNKVTEKGKDVELRCDPISGHTALYWYRQSLGQGLEFLIYFQGNSAPDKSGLPSDRFSAERTGGSVSTLTIQRTQQEDSAVYLCASSSWVNTQYFGPGTRLTVL.

V and J are TRBV18 and TRBJ2-4; D remains ambiguous. The CDR3 length is 19 residues. V lost 3 bases and J lost 0, with 21 bases in between. Per germline, CDR1 KGHSH and CDR2 LQKENI. CDR3 in amino acids: CASSPFGPISAIAKNIQYF. CDR3 in DNA: TGTGCCAGCTCACCCTTCGGCCCCATTTCGGCAATAGCCAAAAACATTCAGTACTTC.

The J gene is TRBJ2-3, the V gene TRBV20-1, with D perhaps being TRBD1 or TRBD2 (6 bases each). The germline V gene encodes CDR1 DFQATT and CDR2 SNEGSKA (reference sequence). The V gene lost 6 bases and the J gene lost 0 bases, with 16 bases spanning the gap. This CDR3 is 15 amino acids long. CDR3 coding DNA: TGCAGTGCCCCCATGGGGGGCAGTAGCACAGATACGCAGTATTTT. Translation gives CSAPMGGSSTDTQYF.

The V call is TRBV20-1, the J call TRBJ2-7, with 10 positions matching TRBD2. This CDR3 region has 15 residues. V was pared by 5 bases and J by 2 bases, with 9 bases of the junction left unmatched. In germline, CDR1 is DFQATT, CDR2 SNEGSKA (reference sequence). This CDR3 is CSAPGQAGGPYEQYF. In nucleotides, the CDR3 is TGCAGTGCTCCTGGGCAAGCGGGAGGGCCCTACGAGCAGTACTTC.

The genes are TRBV3-1 and TRBJ2-6; a possible D gene is TRBD2 (6 bases). Deletions cut 4 bases from V and 2 bases from J, with 15 bases between. Germline CDR1 is LGHDT and CDR2 is YNNKEL (reference sequence). This CDR3 contains 17 residues. The CDR3 loop reads CASSLKVTGAGANVLTF. The CDR3 DNA follows: TGTGCCAGCAGCCTCAAGGTCACGGGGGCTGGGGCCAACGTCCTGACTTTC.

This clonotype came up many times. This sequence joins TRBV12-3 or TRBV12-4 and TRBJ1-1, with D unresolved. Trimming pared 3 bases from V and 4 bases from J, leaving 15 bases between. The CDR3 spans 15 residues. The CDR3 loop is CASSFISGRVTEAFF. As DNA, the CDR3 is TGTGCCAGCAGTTTTATCTCGGGCAGAGTCACTGAAGCTTTCTTT.

This clonotype was detected only a few times. The CDR3 DNA follows: TGTGCCAGCAGCATTACGTTCACAGAGACCCAGTACTTC. It codes for CASSITFTETQYF. The chain links TRBV12-3 or TRBV12-4 to TRBJ2-5; no definite D call. There are 13 residues in the CDR3. V gave up 6 bases and J gave up 4 bases, with 12 bases separating them.

Of note for this clonotype: A read error may explain this, as a much larger clone is one base away. This rearrangement joins TRBV12-3 or TRBV12-4 to TRBJ2-7, with D perhaps TRBD1 or TRBD2 (6 bases each). V was trimmed by 6 bases and J by 12 bases, leaving 21 bases between them. The CDR3 runs 13 residues. Here the CDR3 reads CASSLGGREVSYF. As DNA, the CDR3 is TGTGCCAGCAGCTTGGGGGGCAGGGAGGTTTCGTACTTC.

The DNA for the CDR3 is TGTGCCAGCAGTGACGGGACAGCAGCCTCTGAAAAACTGTTTTTT. Its protein is CASSDGTAASEKLFF. J is TRBJ1-4 and V is TRBV6-2 or TRBV6-3; 7 nucleotides match TRBD1. The V gene's germline CDR1 is MNHEY and CDR2 SVGEGT. V dropped 5 bases and J dropped 7; count of bases not matched to a gene: 10. This CDR3 region has 15 residues.

This clonotype has more than one count but fewer than ten. V is TRBV10-1 and J is TRBJ1-6, with TRBD1 matching 10 bases. The CDR3 sequence is 14 residues long. Germline CDR1 reads WNHNN; CDR2 reads SYGVQD (reference sequence). V trimming: 6 bases; J trimming: 9 bases; junction bases outside the gene matches: 5. CDR3 nucleotides: TGCGCCAGCAGCGCCGGGACAGGGGCTTCACCCCTCCACTTT. Residues: CASSAGTGASPLHF.

This clonotype was counted a few times. This chain uses TRBV7-9 with TRBJ1-4; D is ambiguous. CDR3 length: 15 amino acids. CDR1 SEHNR and CDR2 FQNEAQ come from the germline V gene (reference sequence). The V and J ends lost 0 bases and 4 bases respectively, with 9 bases between them. The CDR3, as DNA: TGTGCCAGCAGCTTAGCTGTGAGCGGTAATGAAAAACTGTTTTTT. This gives the protein CASSLAVSGNEKLFF. Full variable domain (outside the CDR3, taken from reference TRBV7-9 and TRBJ1-4): DTGVSQNPRHKITKRGQNVTFRCDPISEHNRLYWYRQTLGQGPEFLTYFQNEAQLEKSRLLSDRFSAERPKGSFSTLEIQRTEQGDSAMYLCASSLAVSGNEKLFFGSGTQLSVL.